The next 31 T cell receptor beta chains were all read from a single sample in a study of control samples from healthy donors and cancer patients. Measured with immunoSEQ multiplex PCR; TCRdb has only the in-frame clones, and not every one. Among around 170,000 clones listed, about 92% were seen once. The sample taken for sequencing was blood. Source of these receptors: a young man in good health.

The rearrangement joins TRBV7-2 to TRBJ1-2; D uncertain. Trimming removed 5 bases from V and 8 bases from J, with 12 bases in between. The length of the CDR3 is 12 residues. Germline lookup yields CDR1 SGHTA and CDR2 FQGNSA. The CDR3 bases are TGTGCCAGCAGCCCTAGTCCGGGCGGCTACACCTTC. Translated, it gives CASSPSPGGYTF.

This rearrangement joins TRBV28 to TRBJ2-3; D is perhaps TRBD2 (6 bases). Deletions cut 2 bases from V and 4 bases from J, with 16 bases between. The CDR3 has 16 amino acids. Per the germline V gene, CDR1 is MDHEN and CDR2 is SYDVKM. The CDR3 DNA reads as TGTGCCAGCAGTTTAACGGCGGGAAGCAAGGCAGATACGCAGTATTTT. Its translation is CASSLTAGSKADTQYF.

V usage is TRBV27 and J usage is TRBJ1-5; maybe TRBD1 (6 bases). Trimming removed 2 bases at V and 3 bases at J, with 8 bases between. Germline CDR1 reads MNHEY; CDR2 reads SMNVEV (reference sequence). This CDR3 contains 14 residues. The CDR3 loop reads CASSLTGTNQPQHF. In DNA form, the CDR3 reads TGTGCCAGCAGTTTAACAGGGACCAATCAGCCCCAGCATTTT.

This chain connects TRBV21-1 to TRBJ1-1. TRBV21-1 is tagged as a pseudogene. This CDR3 has 15 amino acids. This CDR3 is CASSKGEGMNTEAFF. CDR3 coding DNA: TGTGCCAGCAGCAAAGGGGAAGGGATGAACACTGAAGCTTTCTTT.

This clone was picked up one time. The V gene is TRBV9, the J gene TRBJ2-5; D might be TRBD1 or TRBD2, each matching 5 bases. Germline CDR1 is SGDLS and CDR2 is YYNGEE. This CDR3 region has 14 residues. Trimming shortened V by 2 bases and J by 1 base, and 9 bases separated the two germline ends. CDR3 in amino acids: CASSVRGTQETQYF. As DNA, the CDR3 is TGTGCCAGCAGCGTGAGAGGGACCCAAGAGACCCAGTACTTC.

This rearrangement joins TRBV5-1 to TRBJ1-2, with 10 bases lining up with TRBD1. CDR3 length equals 14 residues. Germline V gives CDR1 SGHRS, CDR2 YFSETQ. V dropped 0 bases and J dropped 7; count of bases not matched to a gene: 3. The CDR3 protein is CASSLGQGASGYTF. The CDR3 DNA reads TGCGCCAGCAGCTTGGGACAGGGGGCCAGTGGCTACACCTTC.

This chain joins TRBV9 and TRBJ1-2; D is undetermined. Trimming stripped 0 bases from V and 11 bases from J, with 14 bases between. The CDR3 is 13 residues long. Germline V gives CDR1 SGDLS, CDR2 YYNGEE. CDR3 in amino acids: CASSVDASREYTF. Written as DNA, the CDR3 is TGTGCCAGCAGCGTAGATGCGAGTCGCGAGTACACCTTC.

CDR3 bases: TGCAGCGCCGGGCCGGCGGATACGCAGTATTTT. Protein sequence: CSAGPADTQYF. The chain carries TRBV29-1 and TRBJ2-3; D ambiguous. V lost 7 bases and J lost 6, with 11 bases in between. This CDR3 is 11 amino acids long. Germline assignment: CDR1 SQVTM and CDR2 ANQGSEA.

The gene calls are TRBV7-2 and TRBJ1-5; D uncertain. V lost 4 bases to trimming and J lost 7 bases, with 8 bases between them. Looked up from germline, CDR1 is SGHTA and CDR2 is FQGNSA. The CDR3 covers 12 residues. The CDR3 spells CASSSPPQPQHF. CDR3 nucleotides: TGTGCCAGCAGCTCCCCCCCCCAGCCCCAGCATTTT.

This sequence joins TRBV2 and TRBJ2-1; no firm D call. V was pared by 5 bases and J by 8 bases, with 19 bases between. CDR1 SNHLY and CDR2 FYNNEI come from the germline V gene. The length of the CDR3 is 15 residues. The DNA for the CDR3 is TGTGCCAGCAGTCGTTCGATCCCTCGGGCACATGAGCAGTTCTTC. It encodes CASSRSIPRAHEQFF.

This chain uses TRBV6-5 with TRBJ2-3; 10 bases line up with TRBD2. The trim removed 6 bases at V and 6 bases at J, leaving 9 bases unmatched. The CDR3 extends over 15 amino acids. Germline V gene lookup returns CDR1 MNHEY and CDR2 SVGAGI. CDR3 sequence: CASSRGSGRGDTQYF. CDR3 in DNA: TGTGCCAGCAGCCGGGGGAGCGGGAGGGGGGATACGCAGTATTTT.

The chain is built from TRBV2 and TRBJ2-1; D unresolved. Trimming removed 0 bases from V and 9 bases from J, with 12 bases in between. The CDR3 is made up of 14 amino acids. Germline V CDR1 and CDR2: SNHLY, FYNNEI. The CDR3 bases are TGTGCCAGCAGTGAAGCTCTCAGGATTGGTGAGCAGTTCTTC. Its translation: CASSEALRIGEQFF. The complete variable domain, with remaining parts taken from reference TRBV2 and TRBJ2-1, reads EPEVTQTPSHQVTQMGQEVILRCVPISNHLYFYWYRQILGQKVEFLVSFYNNEISEKSEIFDDQFSVERPDGSNFTLKIRSTKLEDSAMYFCASSEALRIGEQFFGPGTRLTVL.

The chain combines TRBV4-2 with TRBJ2-1; tentative D call: TRBD2 (6 bases). Germline values: CDR1 LGHNA, CDR2 YNFKEQ. The CDR3 is 17 residues long. Trimming took 5 bases from V and 1 from J, leaving 18 bases between them. CDR3 loop: CASSVRLDSLSYNEQFF. CDR3 DNA: TGTGCCAGCAGCGTAAGACTAGATTCCCTATCCTACAATGAGCAGTTCTTC.

The chain joins TRBV6-2 or TRBV6-3 to TRBJ1-1; D ambiguous. CDR1 and CDR2 from the germline V gene are MNHEY and SVGEGT. V lost 6 bases to trimming and J lost 7 bases, with 18 bases between them. The CDR3 is 14 amino acids. CDR3 sequence reads: CASSQRWQPSEAFF. CDR3 bases: TGTGCCAGCAGCCAACGGTGGCAGCCGAGTGAAGCTTTCTTT.

This clone occurred once. The genes are TRBV4-1 and TRBJ1-1, with no clear D. Germline loops: CDR1 MGHRA, CDR2 YSYEKL. This CDR3 is 13 amino acids long. V shed 4 bases and J shed 1 base, with 7 bases lying between them. CDR3 residues: CASSPQGNTEAFF. CDR3 bases: TGCGCCAGCAGCCCACAAGGGAACACTGAAGCTTTCTTT.

Notes on this clone: This specimen includes other DNA sequences encoding the same CDR3. The J gene is TRBJ2-4, the V gene TRBV30; 9 nucleotides line up with TRBD2. With V trimmed by 1 base and J by 8 bases, 3 bases remained unmatched. Germline lookup yields CDR1 GTSNPN and CDR2 SVGIG (reference sequence). The CDR3 loop spans 13 amino acids. The CDR3 DNA reads TGTGCCTGGAGTGGGCGGGGGGGGTACATTCAGTACTTC. Its protein is CAWSGRGGYIQYF.

The genes are TRBV7-9 and TRBJ2-1; TRBD2 matches at 9 bases. The CDR3 is made up of 14 amino acids. Germline V lookup: CDR1 SEHNR, CDR2 FQNEAQ (reference sequence). J gave up 8 bases and V 6 bases, and 8 bases lay outside the gene matches. CDR3 nucleotides: TGTGCCAGCAGTTCGGGACTAGCTACGGATGAGCAGTTCTTC. Amino acid sequence: CASSSGLATDEQFF.

The V call is TRBV29-1, the J call TRBJ1-1; D unresolved. V was cut by 3 bases and J by 11 bases, with 16 bases left in between. CDR3 length: 12 residues. Germline V gene lookup returns CDR1 SQVTM and CDR2 ANQGSEA. CDR3 DNA sequence: TGCAGCGTTGAGCTCGTATCGGGCCTGGCTTTCTTT. Its protein is CSVELVSGLAFF.

The gene calls are TRBV2 and TRBJ1-4; TRBD1 aligns across 9 bases. Germline V lookup: CDR1 SNHLY, CDR2 FYNNEI. Trimming at V came to 6 bases and at J to 8 bases, leaving 10 bases not matched to a gene. This CDR3 region has 15 residues. The CDR3 is CASRPTGTGSEKLFF. In DNA, the CDR3 is TGTGCCAGCAGGCCGACCGGGACAGGGTCGGAAAAACTGTTTTTT.

This sequence joins TRBV5-1 and TRBJ2-7, with 9 bases identical to TRBD2. This CDR3 spans 16 amino acids. Germline CDR1 is SGHRS and CDR2 is YFSETQ. The V and J ends lost 3 bases and 0 bases, in that order; junction bases with no gene match: 7. DNA of the CDR3: TGCGCCAGCAGCTCTCAAGCTAGCGGGGTCTCCTACGAGCAGTACTTC. The encoded protein is CASSSQASGVSYEQYF.

The chain has TRBV7-2 and TRBJ1-6; no definite D call. The germline CDR1 and CDR2 sequences are SGHTA and FQGNSA. The CDR3 extends over 15 amino acids. The germline V and J ends were trimmed by 5 bases and 6 bases, with 14 bases remaining between them. This CDR3 reads CASSTDRSINSPLHF. DNA of the CDR3: TGTGCCAGCAGCACAGACCGTTCGATTAATTCACCCCTCCACTTT.

The V and J genes are TRBV7-9 and TRBJ2-7; possibly TRBD1 for D (6 bases). Germline CDR1 and CDR2: SEHNR and FQNEAQ (reference sequence). The CDR3 is made up of 13 amino acids. V lost 3 bases and J 7 bases, leaving 13 bases between the germline ends. The CDR3 is CASSLRTAREQYF. CDR3 DNA: TGTGCCAGCAGCTTGAGGACAGCGCGGGAGCAGTACTTC.

The chain carries TRBV18 and TRBJ1-1; TRBD1 matches 7 bases. V was pared by 6 bases and J by 3 bases, with 10 bases of the junction left unmatched. Germline V gene sequence: CDR1 KGHSH, CDR2 LQKENI. The CDR3 has 15 amino acids. CDR3 residues: CASSPEPGTDTEAFF. CDR3 DNA: TGTGCCAGCTCGCCCGAGCCTGGGACAGACACTGAAGCTTTCTTT.

V and J are TRBV9 and TRBJ2-3; D not resolved. Germline V lookup: CDR1 SGDLS, CDR2 YYNGEE. V was shortened by 3 bases and J by 6 bases, with 11 bases between the two germline ends. The CDR3 is 13 residues long. The CDR3 nucleotides read TGTGCCAGCAGCGCCAACCCCTTGGATACGCAGTATTTT. This codes for CASSANPLDTQYF.

A word on this clone: The junction does not match germline at one end; this may be a read error. The CDR3 is CASSLATSGSSHEQYF. The CDR3, as DNA: TGTGCCAGCAGCTTAGCTACTAGCGGGAGCTCCCACGAGCAGTACTTC. The gene calls are TRBV7-9 and TRBJ2-7; 11 bases are a match to TRBD2. The length of the CDR3 is 16 residues. The germline V gene encodes CDR1 SEHNR and CDR2 FQNEAQ (reference sequence).

The V and J genes are TRBV6-1 and TRBJ2-7; D is possibly TRBD1 (5 bases). Germline CDR1 and CDR2: MNHNS and SASEGT. This CDR3 spans 14 amino acids. Trimming left V 1 base short and J 4 bases short, with 11 bases between. Here the CDR3 DNA reads TGTGCCAGCAGTGAAGGACAGTATGAGTACGAGCAGTACTTC. As protein: CASSEGQYEYEQYF.

This sequence joins TRBV11-2 and TRBJ1-1; D gene ambiguous. The CDR3 totals 13 residues. The germline V gene encodes CDR1 SGHAT and CDR2 FQNNGV. V lost 8 bases and J 1 base, leaving 11 bases between the germline ends. The CDR3 sequence is CASGRTENTEAFF. CDR3 nucleotide sequence: TGTGCCAGCGGACGGACGGAGAACACTGAAGCTTTCTTT.

V and J are TRBV19 and TRBJ2-7, with D possibly matching TRBD1 (6 bases). CDR1 and CDR2 from the germline V gene are LNHDA and SQIVND (reference sequence). Trimming removed 6 bases from V and 2 bases from J, with 11 bases in between. The CDR3 totals 13 residues. CDR3 nucleotides: TGTGCCAGTAGCCCAAACAGGGCCTACGAGCAGTACTTC. As protein: CASSPNRAYEQYF.

The genes are TRBV9 and TRBJ2-1; 9 positions match TRBD2. Germline V gives CDR1 SGDLS, CDR2 YYNGEE. The CDR3 loop spans 16 amino acids. The junction had 8 bases not matched to a gene; V was cut back by 1 base and J by 6 bases. This CDR3 is CASSVTSSGGLNEQFF. The CDR3 coding sequence is TGTGCCAGCAGCGTAACCTCCAGCGGGGGGCTCAATGAGCAGTTCTTC.

The chain carries TRBV9 and TRBJ2-1; no clear D gene. Germline CDR1 SGDLS, CDR2 YYNGEE. This CDR3 comprises 14 residues. V was trimmed by 4 bases and J by 5 bases, leaving 13 bases between them. CDR3 protein: CASSSHQLDNEQFF. CDR3 coding DNA: TGTGCCAGCAGCTCCCACCAGTTGGACAATGAGCAGTTCTTC.

V is TRBV19 and J is TRBJ2-1; TRBD2 matches 15 bases. Germline trimming cut 5 bases from V and 9 bases from J; bases unmatched to any gene: 5. CDR3 length: 15 amino acids. The germline V gene has CDR1 LNHDA and CDR2 SQIVND (reference sequence). Here the CDR3 DNA reads TGTGCCAGTAGTTCGGGACTAGCGGGAGGCACTGAGCAGTTCTTC. This encodes CASSSGLAGGTEQFF.